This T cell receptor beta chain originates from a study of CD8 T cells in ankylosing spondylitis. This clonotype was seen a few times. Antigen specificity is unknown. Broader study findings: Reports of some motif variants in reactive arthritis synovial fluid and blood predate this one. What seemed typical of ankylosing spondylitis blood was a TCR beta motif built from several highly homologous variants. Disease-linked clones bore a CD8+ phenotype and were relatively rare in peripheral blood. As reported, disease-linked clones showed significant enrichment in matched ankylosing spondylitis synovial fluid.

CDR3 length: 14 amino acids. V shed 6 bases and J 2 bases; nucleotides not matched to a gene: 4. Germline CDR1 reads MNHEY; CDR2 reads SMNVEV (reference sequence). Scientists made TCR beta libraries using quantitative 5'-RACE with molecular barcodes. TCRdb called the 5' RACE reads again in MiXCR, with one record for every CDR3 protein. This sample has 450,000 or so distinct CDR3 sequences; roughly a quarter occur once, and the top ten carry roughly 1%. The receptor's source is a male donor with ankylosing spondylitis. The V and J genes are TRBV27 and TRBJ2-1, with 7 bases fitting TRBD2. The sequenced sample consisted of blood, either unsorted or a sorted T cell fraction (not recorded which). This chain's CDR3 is CASRDSGPYNEQFF. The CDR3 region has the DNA TGTGCCAGCAGAGATAGCGGGCCCTACAATGAGCAGTTCTTC.